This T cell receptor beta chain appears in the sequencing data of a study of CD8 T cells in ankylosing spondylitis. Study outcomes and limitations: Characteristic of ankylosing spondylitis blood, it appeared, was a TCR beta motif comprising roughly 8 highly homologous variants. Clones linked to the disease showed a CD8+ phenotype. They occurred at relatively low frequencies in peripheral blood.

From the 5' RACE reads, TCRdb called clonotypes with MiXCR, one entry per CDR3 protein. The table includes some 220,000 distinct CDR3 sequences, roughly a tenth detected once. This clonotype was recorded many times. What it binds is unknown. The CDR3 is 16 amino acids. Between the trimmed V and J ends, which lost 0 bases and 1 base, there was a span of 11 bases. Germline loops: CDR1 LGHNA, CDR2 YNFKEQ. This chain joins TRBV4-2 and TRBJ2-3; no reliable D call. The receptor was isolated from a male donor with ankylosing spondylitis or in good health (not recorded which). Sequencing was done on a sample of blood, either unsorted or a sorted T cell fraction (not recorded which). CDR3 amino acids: CASSQDGPDGTDTQYF. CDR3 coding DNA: TGTGCCAGCAGCCAAGATGGCCCCGATGGCACAGATACGCAGTATTTT.